The clone carrying this TCR beta chain was counted between two and nine times. The target antigen is unknown. A junction end diverges from the germline sequence, so it may reflect a read error. The study recruited hyperthyroidism patients aged 18 to 65 who were newly diagnosed, under 2 months' duration. This entry belongs to a study of Graves' ophthalmopathy and Graves' hyperthyroidism. Study-level findings and limits: The blood repertoire also included most expanded thyroid clonotypes above 0.001 frequency.

The CDR3 runs 16 residues. For repertoire sequencing, the TCR beta CDR3 regions were amplified from RNA transcripts. The first round was an RT-PCR with HTBI primers, and the second round was a multiplex PCR. Via MiXCR, TCRdb re-called the multiplex PCR reads, giving one row per CDR3 protein. In the table there are 500,000 to 700,000 distinct CDR3 sequences, 22% of which are singletons. The rearrangement uses TRBV12-3 or TRBV12-4 and TRBJ2-7; 10 bases agree with TRBD1. The sample taken for sequencing was peripheral blood. This clonotype was sampled from a woman in her late teens or twenties with stable Graves' hyperthyroidism. Some clones in this sample may be carry-over from other donors' samples. The DNA of the CDR3 is TGTGCCGGCAGTTCCCCCGGGACAGGGGACCCCTACGAGCAGTACTTC. It translates to CAGSSPGTGDPYEQYF.